The clone carrying this T cell receptor (beta chain) occurred many times. What it binds is not known. This record comes from a study of T cells in Graves' hyperthyroidism and ophthalmopathy. Whole-study findings and limits: In validation, the model predicted ophthalmopathy. These predictions came a median roughly seven months before onset. Stable hyperthyroidism was separated from ophthalmopathy by a model based on 13 V-J features.

CDR1 and CDR2 (germline): SGHTA, FQGTGA. The CDR3 contains 15 residues. Trimming removed 8 bases at V and 0 bases at J, with 14 bases between. Patients counted as stable if ophthalmopathy did not develop within 18 months. TCR beta CDR3 regions were amplified from RNA. First-round RT-PCR with HTBI primers amplified the TCR CDR3 region. TCRdb redid the calling of the multiplex PCR reads with MiXCR, one entry per CDR3 protein. The sample has over 200,000 distinct CDR3 sequences, around 18% seen once; the top ten hold around 43%. Sequenced material: blood. This chain joins TRBV7-3 and TRBJ2-1; D is perhaps TRBD1 (6 bases). The sequence derives from a man between 35 and 55 years old with Graves' hyperthyroidism. The CDR3 sequence is CASARGPHSYNEQFF. CDR3 nucleotide sequence: TGTGCCAGCGCCAGGGGACCCCACTCCTACAATGAGCAGTTCTTC.